This TCR beta chain was sequenced in a study of T cell responses to AZD1222 COVID-19 vaccine. The study's findings and limits: Among AZD1222 vaccinees, only 5 to 7 were seropositive at baseline. Two AZD1222 administrations were followed by greater Spike-specific TCR breadth and depth. Possibly, clonal diversity was underestimated; donors were largely white British and included more females. Spike-wide vaccine-associated CD4 TCRs dominated at 160-218 and 743-854.

Germline assignment: CDR1 SGHVS and CDR2 FQNEAQ. The CDR3 runs to 14 residues. The ends were cut back, 2 bases at V and 2 bases at J, with 9 bases in the middle. As regards this clone: Its cognate antigen is unknown.

Method: immunoSEQ multiplex PCR; TCRdb's copy keeps in-frame clones and lacks some. The profile shows approximately 110,000 clones, under 90% of them singletons. This receptor was obtained from an adult in good health. The sequencing used peripheral blood, collected on day 0 of AZD1222 vaccination. This chain links TRBV7-8 with TRBJ1-2, with D maybe TRBD1 (5 bases). The CDR3 nucleotides are TGTGCCAGCAGCTTAAACCAGGGCAACTATGGCTACACCTTC. It specifies CASSLNQGNYGYTF.